The present entry profiles one T cell receptor beta chain with its context. It was with 60 Vbeta and 13 Jbeta primers that the PCR ran. TCRdb's copy holds only in-frame clones and misses some; the assay was immunoSEQ multiplex PCR. Among under 130,000 clones listed, 12% to 15% were seen once. The data were taken from a study of cytomegalovirus exposure and HLA in healthy donors. This TCR was sampled from a female donor in good health and CMV-seronegative. The sequencing sample was made of PBMCs.

The DNA of the CDR3 is TGTGCCAGCAGCTCAGGGGTAGGGCACAGAAGCTCCTACAATGAGCAGTTCTTC. Amino acid sequence: CASSSGVGHRSSYNEQFF. The chain is built from TRBV9 and TRBJ2-1; tentative D call: TRBD1 (6 bases). Germline CDR1 and CDR2: SGDLS and YYNGEE. Trimming removed 4 bases at V and 0 bases at J, with 20 bases between. The CDR3 totals 18 residues.